Presented here are 30 T cell receptor beta chains from one specimen sequenced in a study of cytomegalovirus exposure and HLA in healthy donors. The PCR had 60 Vbeta and 13 Jbeta primers. TCRdb's copy holds only in-frame clones and misses some; the assay was immunoSEQ multiplex PCR. The sample includes a few hundred thousand clones, about 86% of them seen just once. The specimen sequenced was PBMCs. All receptors come from a woman aged 60 to 75 in good health and CMV-seropositive.

The CDR3: CASSLIGTEHPYGYTF. The CDR3 coding sequence is TGTGCCAGCAGCTTAATTGGGACAGAACACCCCTATGGCTACACCTTC. The rearrangement links TRBV7-3 to TRBJ1-2; 7 nucleotides match TRBD1. V shed 1 base and J 4 bases; nucleotides not matched to a gene: 9. This CDR3 contains 16 residues. CDR1 SGHTA and CDR2 FQGTGA come from the germline V gene.

This sequence joins TRBV2 and TRBJ2-2, with D perhaps matching TRBD2 (6 bases). V was pared by 5 bases and J by 2 bases, with 12 bases between. Germline lookup yields CDR1 SNHLY and CDR2 FYNNEI. The CDR3 spans 15 residues. The CDR3 nucleotides are TGTGCCAGCAGTTATACTAGCCGTAACACCGGGGAGCTGTTTTTT. This translates into CASSYTSRNTGELFF.

The chain joins TRBV2 to TRBJ1-2; 8 positions match TRBD1. The CDR3 length is 15 residues. Per the germline V gene, CDR1 is SNHLY and CDR2 is FYNNEI. With 5 bases clipped from V and 1 base from J, the junction kept 6 bases outside the gene matches. CDR3 residues: CASSQHRGSNYGYTF. The CDR3 DNA reads TGTGCCAGCAGTCAACACAGGGGGAGTAACTATGGCTACACCTTC.

The rearrangement joins TRBV5-1 to TRBJ2-2; 14 nucleotides match TRBD2. Germline-derived CDR1 and CDR2 are SGHRS and YFSETQ. With 7 bases clipped from V and 5 bases from J, the junction kept 10 bases outside the gene matches. This CDR3 region has 17 residues. CDR3 sequence: CASGGLAGGPGTGELFF. As DNA, the CDR3 is TGCGCCAGCGGAGGACTAGCGGGAGGTCCGGGGACCGGGGAGCTGTTTTTT.

This rearrangement joins TRBV7-3 to TRBJ1-3; D gene ambiguous. Trimming removed 2 bases at V and 2 bases at J, with 10 bases between. Germline CDR1 and CDR2: SGHTA and FQGTGA. CDR3 length: 15 residues. The CDR3 is CASSLDGGPGNTIYF. The CDR3 DNA reads TGTGCCAGCAGCTTAGACGGAGGGCCTGGAAACACCATATATTTT.

This chain links TRBV19 with TRBJ1-5; TRBD1 agrees at 8 bases. Germline trimming cut 6 bases from V and 0 bases from J; bases unmatched to any gene: 13. Germline CDR1 is LNHDA and CDR2 is SQIVND (reference sequence). This CDR3 has 18 residues. In DNA form, the CDR3 reads TGTGCCAGTAGCAACGACAGGGGAGTGTATGATAGCAATCAGCCCCAGCATTTT. This encodes CASSNDRGVYDSNQPQHF.

The chain is built from TRBV9 and TRBJ2-2, with 8 bases lining up with TRBD2. The CDR3 loop spans 14 amino acids. V gave up 1 base and J gave up 9 bases; unmatched junction bases: 5. The germline V gene encodes CDR1 SGDLS and CDR2 YYNGEE. CDR3 DNA: TGTGCCAGCAGCGTACGGGCTAGCGGGCGGGAGCTGTTTTTT. It codes for CASSVRASGRELFF.

CDR3 residues: CASSVVTGVTEAFF. In nucleotides, the CDR3 is TGTGCCAGCAGCGTAGTAACAGGGGTCACTGAAGCTTTCTTT. The V call is TRBV9, the J call TRBJ1-1; 7 bases are shared with TRBD1. Germline CDR1 is SGDLS and CDR2 is YYNGEE. The CDR3 has 14 residues. Trimming at V came to 0 bases and at J to 4 bases, leaving 3 bases not matched to a gene.

The rearrangement links TRBV28 to TRBJ2-1; tentative D call: TRBD2 (10 bases). The germline gives CDR1 MDHEN, CDR2 SYDVKM. This CDR3 contains 16 residues. Between the trimmed V and J ends, which lost 3 bases and 14 bases, there was a span of 26 bases. The CDR3 DNA reads as TGTGCCAGCAGTTTTAGGACAGGGGTACTAGCGGGAAGGGAGTTCTTC. Protein: CASSFRTGVLAGREFF.

The chain uses TRBV28 and TRBJ2-7; 10 nucleotides agree with TRBD2. Germline V gives CDR1 MDHEN, CDR2 SYDVKM. The CDR3 loop spans 14 amino acids. V shed 4 bases and J 4 bases; nucleotides not matched to a gene: 4. Here the CDR3 DNA reads TGTGCCAGCAGTTCCCCTAGCGGGAGTTACGAGCAGTACTTC. Encoded protein: CASSSPSGSYEQYF.

The rearrangement links TRBV5-6 to TRBJ2-7; D may be TRBD2 (5 bases). The CDR3 runs to 12 residues. With 4 bases removed from V and 3 bases from J, the gap between germline ends came to 8 bases. Per the germline V gene, CDR1 is SGHDT and CDR2 is YYEEEE. The DNA of the CDR3 is TGTGCCAGCAGCAAGCGGAACTACGAGCAGTACTTC. Encoded protein: CASSKRNYEQYF.

This rearrangement joins TRBV28 to TRBJ1-1; D is possibly TRBD1 (5 bases). The CDR3 spans 16 residues. CDR1 is MDHEN, CDR2 SYDVKM, per germline. Trimming pared 1 base from V and 8 bases from J, leaving 20 bases between. In DNA, the CDR3 is TGTGCCAGCAGTTTATCTCTGGTAGGGGCTAAGACCGAAGCTTTCTTT. Amino acids: CASSLSLVGAKTEAFF. The full variable domain, completed using reference TRBV28 and TRBJ1-1, is DVKVTQSSRYLVKRTGEKVFLECVQDMDHENMFWYRQDPGLGLRLIYFSYDVKMKEKGDIPEGYSVSREKKERFSLILESASTNQTSMYLCASSLSLVGAKTEAFFGQGTRLTVV.

The chain is built from TRBV4-1 and TRBJ2-7, with 13 bases that match TRBD2. The V segment lost 4 bases and the J segment 3 bases; nucleotides outside the gene matches: 3. This CDR3 is 15 amino acids long. Germline assignment: CDR1 MGHRA and CDR2 YSYEKL. CDR3 bases: TGCGCCAGCAGCCTCCGACTAGCGGGAGGCTACGAGCAGTACTTC. Its translation is CASSLRLAGGYEQYF.

V and J are TRBV6-1 and TRBJ2-7; TRBD1 matches 11 bases. Germline V gene data show CDR1 as MNHNS and CDR2 as SASEGT. Unmatched junction bases numbered 2, after V lost 2 bases and J lost 2 bases. The CDR3 runs 15 residues. DNA of the CDR3: TGTGCCAGCAGTGAACTGGACAGGGGGCCCTACGAGCAGTACTTC. This translates into CASSELDRGPYEQYF.

The rearrangement uses TRBV6-1 and TRBJ2-3; 7 nucleotides match TRBD1. The CDR3 is made up of 14 amino acids. Losses at the gene ends were 4 bases for V and 0 bases for J; bases not matched to a gene: 1. Germline loops: CDR1 MNHNS, CDR2 SASEGT. CDR3 nucleotides: TGTGCCAGCAGTGGACAGGGAAGCACAGATACGCAGTATTTT. Encoded protein: CASSGQGSTDTQYF.

The chain joins TRBV9 to TRBJ1-5, with D possibly being TRBD1 (6 bases). The germline CDR1 and CDR2 sequences are SGDLS and YYNGEE. V lost 4 bases to trimming and J lost 6 bases, with 14 bases between them. The CDR3 has 14 residues. The DNA for the CDR3 is TGTGCCAGCAGCCCTGGGGACATTTTTCAGCCCCAGCATTTT. It translates to CASSPGDIFQPQHF.

The V call is TRBV9, the J call TRBJ2-7; perhaps TRBD2 as D (6 bases). Per the germline V gene, CDR1 is SGDLS and CDR2 is YYNGEE. Trimming removed 4 bases at V and 6 bases at J, with 8 bases between. This CDR3 is built from 11 residues. CDR3 sequence: CASSPGGEQYF. The CDR3 nucleotides read TGTGCCAGCAGCCCCGGGGGCGAGCAGTACTTC. The complete variable domain, with remaining parts taken from reference TRBV9 and TRBJ2-7, reads DSGVTQTPKHLITATGQRVTLRCSPRSGDLSVYWYQQSLDQGLQFLIQYYNGEERAKGNILERFSAQQFPDLHSELNLSSLELGDSALYFCASSPGGEQYFGPGTRLTVT.

The chain carries TRBV4-1 and TRBJ2-3; a weak D match, TRBD2 (6 bases). The V gene's germline CDR1 is MGHRA and CDR2 YSYEKL. Trimming shortened V by 1 base and J by 8 bases, and 10 bases separated the two germline ends. This CDR3 has 13 residues. DNA for the CDR3: TGCGCCAGCAGCCAAGTGGGAGCGGGTACGCAGTATTTT. It specifies CASSQVGAGTQYF.

The chain combines TRBV18 with TRBJ2-1; weak D call: TRBD1 (5 bases). CDR1 KGHSH and CDR2 LQKENI come from the germline V gene. This CDR3 has 13 residues. V was trimmed by 3 bases and J by 8 bases, leaving 11 bases between them. The CDR3 DNA reads as TGTGCCAGCTCACCGCAGGGATATGATGAGCAGTTCTTC. Translation: CASSPQGYDEQFF.

The chain is built from TRBV9 and TRBJ2-5; 7 nucleotides match TRBD2. V shed 3 bases, J shed 5 bases, and the junction held 7 bases outside the gene matches. Germline CDR1 reads SGDLS; CDR2 reads YYNGEE. The CDR3 has 14 amino acids. CDR3 sequence reads: CASSAEGGSETQYF. CDR3 DNA sequence: TGTGCCAGCAGCGCGGAGGGCGGGAGCGAGACCCAGTACTTC.

The V call is TRBV9, the J call TRBJ2-3; 7 nucleotides agree with TRBD1. Germline trimming cut 3 bases from V and 3 bases from J; bases unmatched to any gene: 7. Germline V gene sequence: CDR1 SGDLS, CDR2 YYNGEE. There are 15 residues in the CDR3. CDR3 loop: CASSAYDRVTDTQYF. CDR3 sequence (DNA): TGTGCCAGCAGCGCCTACGACAGGGTAACAGATACGCAGTATTTT.

The chain couples TRBV4-1 to TRBJ2-3, with D perhaps TRBD2 (7 bases). Per the germline V gene, CDR1 is MGHRA and CDR2 is YSYEKL. V was shortened by 4 bases and J by 0 bases, with 17 bases between the two germline ends. The CDR3 length is 17 residues. The CDR3 sequence is CASSLGPQGGSTDTQYF. DNA of the CDR3: TGCGCCAGCAGCCTAGGGCCACAGGGAGGGAGCACAGATACGCAGTATTTT.

The chain uses TRBV28 and TRBJ1-6; D not resolved. The CDR3 contains 13 residues. CDR1 and CDR2 (germline): MDHEN, SYDVKM. Deletions cut 2 bases from V and 8 bases from J, with 7 bases between. The CDR3 DNA reads as TGTGCCAGCAGTTTACGGAGTTATTCACCCCTCCACTTT. It encodes CASSLRSYSPLHF.

As regards this clone: One end of the junction does not line up with germline, which may come from a read error. Other DNA sequences within the sample encode an identical CDR3. The genes are TRBV2 and TRBJ1-1; D is unresolved. The germline V gene encodes CDR1 SNHLY and CDR2 FYNNEI. The CDR3 loop spans 15 amino acids. The CDR3, as DNA: TGCGCCAGCAGTGAAGGTGCCCGAGAGAACACTGAAGCTTTCTTT. It translates to CASSEGARENTEAFF.

The chain carries TRBV6-6 and TRBJ1-2; 8 nucleotides line up with TRBD1. J lost 4 bases, V lost 5 bases, and 6 bases had no gene match. CDR3 size: 14 residues. Germline loops: CDR1 MNHNY, CDR2 SVGAGI (reference sequence). DNA for the CDR3: TGTGCCAGCAGTAGTACAGGGGGTTTCTATGGCTACACCTTC. Translation: CASSSTGGFYGYTF.

CDR3 sequence reads: CASSLVGGRGNEQFF. The CDR3 nucleotides are TGTGCCAGCAGCTTGGTCGGGGGTCGGGGGAATGAGCAGTTCTTC. The chain recombines TRBV11-2 with TRBJ2-1; tentatively, D is TRBD2 (6 bases). Trimming shortened V by 3 bases and J by 7 bases, and 16 bases separated the two germline ends. CDR1 is SGHAT and CDR2 is FQNNGV in the germline V gene. This CDR3 spans 15 amino acids.

The V and J genes are TRBV5-1 and TRBJ2-5; TRBD2 is a possible D gene (6 bases). The CDR3 covers 14 residues. Looked up from germline, CDR1 is SGHRS and CDR2 is YFSETQ. The V and J ends lost 4 bases and 5 bases respectively, with 15 bases between them. DNA of the CDR3: TGCGCCAGCAGCCCGCGAAGCCGGGGGGAGACCCAGTACTTC. This encodes CASSPRSRGETQYF.

This chain connects TRBV7-3 to TRBJ1-1; D gene uncertain. V was clipped by 3 bases and J by 2 bases, with 7 bases between them. Germline assignment: CDR1 SGHTA and CDR2 FQGTGA. The CDR3 spans 13 residues. The CDR3 bases are TGTGCCAGCAGCTTCCCTTCCAACACTGAAGCTTTCTTT. It yields the protein CASSFPSNTEAFF.

The chain joins TRBV25-1 to TRBJ2-3; TRBD2 is a possible D gene (5 bases). CDR3 length: 14 amino acids. V was cut by 2 bases and J by 0 bases, with 6 bases left in between. The germline V gene encodes CDR1 MGHDK and CDR2 SYGVNS. CDR3: CASSEGGSTDTQYF. The CDR3 coding sequence is TGTGCCAGCAGTGAAGGCGGGAGCACAGATACGCAGTATTTT.

The chain carries TRBV6-8 and TRBJ2-1; tentative D call: TRBD2 (5 bases). The CDR3 runs 12 residues. Germline lookup yields CDR1 MNHGY and CDR2 SAAAGT. The V end was cut by 7 bases, the J end by 8 bases, with 12 bases between. DNA for the CDR3: TGTGCCAGCACCGTAATGGAGGATGAGCAGTTCTTC. This sequence encodes CASTVMEDEQFF.